This entry describes one T cell receptor (beta chain). Its antigen is unidentified. These data originate in a study of cytomegalovirus exposure and HLA in healthy donors. Overall study findings and caveats: Researchers counted roughly 160 TCR beta chains as cytomegalovirus-associated. Most TCR sequences were uncommon, yet certain public TCRs appeared in many donors.

The donors were part of the 120-subject validation cohort, which stood apart from the 666-subject first cohort. The CDR3 length is 15 residues. Germline-derived CDR1 and CDR2 are MNHNS and SASEGT. V was clipped by 8 bases and J by 0 bases; unmatched bases: 8. The table came from immunoSEQ multiplex PCR; TCRdb's copy has only in-frame clones and leaves some out. Found here are 250,000 or so clones, roughly 89% of them singletons; the top ten hold 0.37%. Sequencing was carried out using PBMCs. The V gene is TRBV6-1, the J gene TRBJ2-5; TRBD1 aligns across 8 bases. This receptor was identified in a woman younger than 35 in good health and CMV-seronegative. CDR3 in amino acids: CASDETGGYQETQYF. CDR3 sequence (DNA): TGTGCCAGCGACGAAACAGGGGGTTACCAAGAGACCCAGTACTTC.